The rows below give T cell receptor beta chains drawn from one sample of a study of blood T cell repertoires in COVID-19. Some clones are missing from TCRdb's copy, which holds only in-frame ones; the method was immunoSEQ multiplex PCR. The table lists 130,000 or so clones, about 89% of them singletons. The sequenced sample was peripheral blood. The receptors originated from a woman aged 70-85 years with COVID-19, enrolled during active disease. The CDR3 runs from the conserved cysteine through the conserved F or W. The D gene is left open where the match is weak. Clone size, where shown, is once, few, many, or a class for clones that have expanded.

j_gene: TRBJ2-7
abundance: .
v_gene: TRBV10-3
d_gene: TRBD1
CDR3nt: TGTGCCACCACGGGACAGAACTCCTACGAGCAGTACTTC
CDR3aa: CATTGQNSYEQYF

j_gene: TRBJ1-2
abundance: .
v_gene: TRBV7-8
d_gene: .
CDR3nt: TGTGCCAGCAGCTTAATGGGAGCATCGTTGACTAACTATGGCTACACCTTC
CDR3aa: CASSLMGASLTNYGYTF

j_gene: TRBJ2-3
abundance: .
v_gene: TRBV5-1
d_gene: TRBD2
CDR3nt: TGCGCCAGCAGCTTAGTTCAGCGGGGGCCCACAGATACGCAGTATTTT
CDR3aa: CASSLVQRGPTDTQYF

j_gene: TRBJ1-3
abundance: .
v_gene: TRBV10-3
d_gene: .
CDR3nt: TGTGCCATCAGTGAGGGATCGGGAGTTCTGAACTCTGGAAACACCATATATTTT
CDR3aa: CAISEGSGVLNSGNTIYF

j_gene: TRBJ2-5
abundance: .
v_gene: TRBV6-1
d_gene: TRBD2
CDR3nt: TGTGCCAGCAGTGAACCGGGACTAGCGGTTGAGACCCAGTACTTC
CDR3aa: CASSEPGLAVETQYF

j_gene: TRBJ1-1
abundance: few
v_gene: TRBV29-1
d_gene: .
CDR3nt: TGCAGCGTTGACGGAGGAACAGCAAGGAGCACTGAAGCTTTCTTT
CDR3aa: CSVDGGTARSTEAFF

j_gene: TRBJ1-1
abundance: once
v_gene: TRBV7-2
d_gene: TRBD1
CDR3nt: TGTGCCAGCAGGCGAGTGATGACAGGGACCACTGAAGCTTTCTTT
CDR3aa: CASRRVMTGTTEAFF

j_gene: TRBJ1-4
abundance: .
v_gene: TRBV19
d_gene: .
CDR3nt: TGTGCCAGTAGTATATCAGGCGGGGAACTGTTTTTT
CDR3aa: CASSISGGELFF

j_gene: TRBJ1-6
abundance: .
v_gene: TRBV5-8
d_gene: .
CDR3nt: TGTGCCAGCAGCTCTCGTGGTCTACGAAATTCACCCCTCCACTTT
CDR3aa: CASSSRGLRNSPLHF

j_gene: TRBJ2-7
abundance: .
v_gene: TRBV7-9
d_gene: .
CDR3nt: TGTGCCAGCAGCTTAGACGGTCCCTACGAGCAGTACTTC
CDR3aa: CASSLDGPYEQYF

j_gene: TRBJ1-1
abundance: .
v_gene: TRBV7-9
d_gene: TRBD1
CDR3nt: TGTGCCAGCAGCCTGACAGGGGGAGGAGCTGAAGCTTTCTTT
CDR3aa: CASSLTGGGAEAFF

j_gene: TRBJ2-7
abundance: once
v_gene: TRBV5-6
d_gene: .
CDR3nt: TGTGCCAGCAGCTTGTTATCCGGGGACATCTTGTTCTACGAGCAGTACTTC
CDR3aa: CASSLLSGDILFYEQYF

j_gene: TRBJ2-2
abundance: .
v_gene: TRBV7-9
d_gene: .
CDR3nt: TGTGCCAGCAGCTTAGTAGGGCAGGGAAACACCGGGGAGCTGTTTTTT
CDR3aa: CASSLVGQGNTGELFF

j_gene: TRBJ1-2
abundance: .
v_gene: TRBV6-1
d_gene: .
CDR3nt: TGTGCCAGCAGTGAACCGGGTTATGGCTACACCTTC
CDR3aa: CASSEPGYGYTF

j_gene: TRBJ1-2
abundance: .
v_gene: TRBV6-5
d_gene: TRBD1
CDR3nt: TGTGCCAGCAGTCCAGGGGGGCCGTCCTATGGCTACACCTTC
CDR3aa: CASSPGGPSYGYTF

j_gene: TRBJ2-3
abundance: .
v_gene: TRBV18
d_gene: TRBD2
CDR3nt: TGTGCCAGCGCAACTAGCGGCCCCACAGATACGCAGTATTTT
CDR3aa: CASATSGPTDTQYF

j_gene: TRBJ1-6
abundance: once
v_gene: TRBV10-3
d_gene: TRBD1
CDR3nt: TGTGCCATGCCGGGACAGGGGACCTACTCCTATAATTCACCCCTCCACTTT
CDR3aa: CAMPGQGTYSYNSPLHF

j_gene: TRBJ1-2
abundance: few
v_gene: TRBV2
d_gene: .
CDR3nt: TGTGCCAGCAGCGCTATCGGGACATCTAACTATGGCTACACCTTC
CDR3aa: CASSAIGTSNYGYTF

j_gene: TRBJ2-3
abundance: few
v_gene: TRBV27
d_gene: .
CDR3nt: TGTGCCAGCAGTCCTAGCACAGATACGCAGTATTTT
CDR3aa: CASSPSTDTQYF

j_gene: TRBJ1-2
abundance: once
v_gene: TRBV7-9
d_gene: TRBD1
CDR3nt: TGTGCCAGCAGCACCGGACAGGTGTTGGGCTACACCTTC
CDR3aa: CASSTGQVLGYTF

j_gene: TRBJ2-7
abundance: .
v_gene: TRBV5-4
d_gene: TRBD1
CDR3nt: TGTGCCAGCAGCTTCGGGGGACAGGGGGCAAGCGAGCAGTACTTC
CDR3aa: CASSFGGQGASEQYF

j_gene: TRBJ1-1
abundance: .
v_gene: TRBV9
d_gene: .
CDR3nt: TGTGCCAGCAGCCCGGTGGGGACAGAAGCTTTCTTT
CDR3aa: CASSPVGTEAFF

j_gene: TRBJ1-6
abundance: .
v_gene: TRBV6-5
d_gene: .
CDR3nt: TGTGCCAGCAGTCTCCAAAGGAACGGAGCACCCCTCCACTTT
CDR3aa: CASSLQRNGAPLHF

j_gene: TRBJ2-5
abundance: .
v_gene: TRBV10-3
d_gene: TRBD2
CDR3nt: TGTGCCATCAGTGAGCGACTAGCGGCACAAGAGACCCAGTACTTC
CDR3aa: CAISERLAAQETQYF

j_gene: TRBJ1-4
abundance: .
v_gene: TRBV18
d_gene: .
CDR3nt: TGTGCCAGCTCGCGTCCCGGTGGTGCAACTAATGAAAAACTGTTTTTT
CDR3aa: CASSRPGGATNEKLFF